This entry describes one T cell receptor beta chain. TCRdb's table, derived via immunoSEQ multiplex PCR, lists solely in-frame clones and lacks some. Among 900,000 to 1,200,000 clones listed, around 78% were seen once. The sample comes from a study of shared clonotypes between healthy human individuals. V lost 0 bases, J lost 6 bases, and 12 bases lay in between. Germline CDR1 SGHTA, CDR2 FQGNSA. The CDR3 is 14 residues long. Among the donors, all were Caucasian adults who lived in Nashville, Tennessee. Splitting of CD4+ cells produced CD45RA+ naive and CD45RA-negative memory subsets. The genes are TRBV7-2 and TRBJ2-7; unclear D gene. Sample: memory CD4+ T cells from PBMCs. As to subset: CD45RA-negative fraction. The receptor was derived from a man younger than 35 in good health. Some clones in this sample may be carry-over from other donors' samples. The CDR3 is CASSLAAPAPEQYF. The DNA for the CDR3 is TGTGCCAGCAGCTTAGCGGCACCCGCGCCCGAGCAGTACTTC.